The sequence of this T cell receptor beta chain was determined in a study of T cell changes during pregnancy in multiple sclerosis. Using immunoSEQ multiplex PCR, the repertoire was profiled, and TCRdb retains in-frame clones only, with some absent. The sample lists fewer than 40,000 clones; around 92% were seen once. Looked up from germline, CDR1 is SGHDT and CDR2 is YYEEEE. Trimming removed 4 bases from V and 4 bases from J, with 20 bases in between. The CDR3 totals 16 residues. Sequencing was performed on CD4+ T cells from peripheral blood mononuclear cells, taken in the second trimester of pregnancy. V is TRBV5-6 and J is TRBJ1-2, with D possibly TRBD1 on 6 matching bases. The source of this sequence is a female donor in good health, enrolled as a control in a pregnancy study. DNA of the CDR3: TGTGCCAGCAGCAAGGCTGCAGGGGCCCAGGGCTATGGCTACACCTTC. Protein product: CASSKAAGAQGYGYTF. The full variable domain, its missing parts supplied by reference TRBV5-6 and TRBJ1-2, is DAGVTQSPTHLIKTRGQQVTLRCSPKSGHDTVSWYQQALGQGPQFIFQYYEEEERQRGNFPDRFSGHQFPNYSSELNVNALLLGDSALYLCASSKAAGAQGYGYTFGSGTRLTVV.